The clone carrying this TCR beta chain was counted between two and nine times. Its antigen is as yet unknown. The CDR3 extends over 14 amino acids. After removal of 3 bases from V and 9 bases from J, the junction contained 6 bases not matched to a gene. The germline V gene encodes CDR1 SGHTS and CDR2 YDEGEE. Assay: immunoSEQ multiplex PCR; the TCRdb copy retains only in-frame clones and omits some. The repertoire holds 35,000 to 40,000 clones, roughly 88% seen once, with less than 0.55% in the top ten. The data belong to a study of STAT3 mutations in large granular lymphocyte leukemia. Whole-study findings and limits: In several patients, dominant TCR clone burden exceeded STAT3 mutant burden. Every T-LGLL patient had at least one immunodominant TCRbeta clonotype.

The V gene is TRBV5-8, the J gene TRBJ2-1; TRBD1 matches 10 bases. The sample was PBMCs. The sequence was obtained from a human donor with T large granular lymphocyte leukemia. Some clones in this sample may be carry-over from other donors' samples. Here the CDR3 reads CASSSGTGVREQFF. The CDR3 region has the DNA TGTGCCAGCAGCTCCGGGACAGGGGTACGTGAGCAGTTCTTC.